This T cell receptor beta chain was obtained from a study of T-cell reconstitution after alpha-beta-depleted transplantation in children. Study-level findings and limits: Some patients' high day-60 TCRbeta diversity was attributed to recipient cells surviving conditioning.

It was with unique molecular identifiers that the TCRbeta library was prepared. TCRdb re-derived calls from the PCR reads in MiXCR, one entry per CDR3 protein. Of roughly 120,000 distinct CDR3 sequences listed, roughly 24% are singletons. The CDR3 has 14 residues. V gave up 6 bases and J gave up 2 bases, with 14 bases separating them. Germline loops: CDR1 DFQATT, CDR2 SNEGSKA (reference sequence). Remarks on this clonotype: Its target is unknown.

Source: PBMCs, mostly from graft donor cells, taken 180 days after TCRalphabeta/CD19-depleted stem cell transplant. This TCR came from a male patient aged 2-15 years who had a stem cell transplant for chronic granulomatous disease, so the T cells may come from the graft donor. The chain uses TRBV20-1 and TRBJ2-1; D remains unclear. The chain's CDR3 is CSAASLAAYNEQFF. The CDR3 DNA reads TGCAGTGCCGCCTCTCTCGCGGCCTACAATGAGCAGTTCTTC.